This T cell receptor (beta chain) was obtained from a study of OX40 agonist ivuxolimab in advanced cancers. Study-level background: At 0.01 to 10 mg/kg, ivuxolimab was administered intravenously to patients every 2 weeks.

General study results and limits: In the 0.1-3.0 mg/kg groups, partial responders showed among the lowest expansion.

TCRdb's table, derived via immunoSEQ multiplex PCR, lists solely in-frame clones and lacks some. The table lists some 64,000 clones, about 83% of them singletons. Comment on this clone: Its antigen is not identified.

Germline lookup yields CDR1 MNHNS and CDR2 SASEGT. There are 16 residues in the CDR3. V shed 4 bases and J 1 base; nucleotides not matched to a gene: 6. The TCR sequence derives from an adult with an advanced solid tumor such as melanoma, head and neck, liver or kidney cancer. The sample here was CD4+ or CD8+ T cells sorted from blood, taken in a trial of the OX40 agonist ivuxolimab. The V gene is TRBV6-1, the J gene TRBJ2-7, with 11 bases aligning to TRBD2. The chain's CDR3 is CASSVLASGGSYEQYF. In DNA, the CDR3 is TGTGCCAGCAGTGTACTGGCTAGCGGGGGGTCCTACGAGCAGTACTTC.